These T cell receptor beta chains were read from a single sample in a study of identical twins. TCRdb re-called the 5' RACE reads through MiXCR, storing one row per CDR3 protein. The data show about 1.7 million distinct CDR3 sequences, about 32% seen once. The sample taken for sequencing was cord blood. These receptors were collected from a newborn girl in good health. CDR3s include the opening cysteine and the closing phenylalanine or tryptophan. D genes are given only for firm matches. The size of a clone is reported for some rows only, either as once, few or many, or as a class for expanded clones.

abundance	j_gene	v_gene	d_gene	CDR3aa	CDR3nt
many	TRBJ2-1	TRBV5-1	.	CASSPGFYNEQFF	TGCGCCAGCAGCCCGGGGTTCTACAATGAGCAGTTCTTC
.	TRBJ1-1	TRBV20-1	.	CSARGTWGGTEAFF	TGCAGTGCTAGGGGCACATGGGGGGGCACTGAAGCTTTCTTT
few	TRBJ2-7	TRBV10-3	TRBD1	CAISPTGGSYEQYF	TGTGCCATCAGTCCTACAGGGGGCAGCTACGAGCAGTACTTC
.	TRBJ2-1	TRBV4-1	TRBD2	CASSHARSSGRAGRSYNEQFF	TGCGCCAGCAGCCACGCCCGGTCTAGCGGGAGGGCCGGTCGCTCCTACAATGAGCAGTTCTTC
.	TRBJ2-1	TRBV7-8	TRBD1	CASLFSGTGRGNEQFF	TGTGCCAGCTTATTCTCCGGGACAGGGAGAGGCAATGAGCAGTTCTTC
.	TRBJ1-2	TRBV5-1	TRBD1	CASSAHTGELYGYTF	TGCGCCAGCAGCGCCCATACAGGGGAACTCTATGGCTACACCTTC
once	TRBJ2-7	TRBV30	.	CAWSGLVLDEQYF	TGTGCCTGGAGTGGACTAGTTTTGGACGAGCAGTACTTC
.	TRBJ2-1	TRBV24-1	.	CATSDKTRPLSYNEQFF	TGTGCCACCAGTGACAAGACCCGACCACTTTCCTACAATGAGCAGTTCTTC
.	TRBJ2-5	TRBV12-5	TRBD1	CASGLGPTGEETQYF	TGTGCTAGTGGTTTGGGCCCCACAGGGGAAGAGACCCAGTACTTC
few	TRBJ2-7	TRBV5-4	TRBD1	CASRLLGTGPSYEQYF	TGTGCCAGCAGATTACTGGGGACAGGGCCCAGCTACGAGCAGTACTTC
few	TRBJ1-5	TRBV7-8	TRBD1	CASSLVVGDRDEPQHF	TGTGCCAGCAGCTTAGTAGTCGGCGACAGGGACGAGCCCCAGCATTTT
few	TRBJ2-5	TRBV10-3	.	CAIKGPQETQYF	TGTGCCATCAAGGGGCCCCAAGAGACCCAGTACTTC
.	TRBJ1-4	TRBV28	.	CASSLGDIYNEKLFF	TGTGCCAGCAGTCTTGGGGACATCTACAATGAAAAACTGTTTTTT
.	TRBJ2-5	TRBV28	.	CAGKSYYGTQYF	TGTGCCGGCAAGAGCTATTATGGGACCCAGTACTTC
.	TRBJ2-3	TRBV6-1	.	CASKSTRLETDTQYF	TGTGCCAGCAAGTCGACGAGACTAGAGACAGATACGCAGTATTTT
.	TRBJ2-7	TRBV4-1	TRBD2	CASSQVRLAGAYNEQYF	TGCGCCAGCAGCCAAGTCCGACTAGCGGGGGCCTACAATGAGCAGTACTTC
once	TRBJ2-3	TRBV14	TRBD2	CASSQDLAGGPSTDTQYF	TGTGCCAGCAGCCAAGATCTAGCGGGGGGCCCCAGCACAGATACGCAGTATTTT
few	TRBJ2-3	TRBV9	TRBD2	CASSTRLAGGITDTQYF	TGTGCCAGCAGCACCCGACTAGCGGGCGGAATAACAGATACGCAGTATTTT
few	TRBJ2-7	TRBV3-1	TRBD2	CASSPEGLATYEQYF	TGTGCCAGCAGCCCTGAGGGACTAGCGACCTACGAGCAGTACTTC
few	TRBJ1-2	TRBV9	.	CASSVGAGEYGYTF	TGTGCCAGCAGCGTAGGAGCAGGGGAATATGGCTACACCTTC
once	TRBJ2-3	TRBV7-9	.	CASSSYVPLLTDTQYF	TGTGCCAGCAGCTCCTACGTCCCACTGCTCACAGATACGCAGTATTTT
.	TRBJ2-5	TRBV11-3	.	CASSKGANQETQYF	TGTGCCAGCAGCAAGGGTGCGAACCAAGAGACCCAGTACTTC
.	TRBJ2-3	TRBV20-1	.	CSAPWLFPSTDTQYF	TGCAGTGCTCCGTGGCTATTCCCTAGCACAGATACGCAGTATTTT
.	TRBJ2-3	TRBV7-2	TRBD2	CASSLLGGPTDTQYF	TGTGCCAGCAGCTTACTGGGAGGGCCGACAGATACGCAGTATTTT
few	TRBJ2-7	TRBV18	TRBD2	CASSPGPGLVFREQYF	TGTGCCAGCTCGCCCGGACCGGGACTAGTTTTTCGCGAGCAGTACTTC
few	TRBJ2-1	TRBV6-7	TRBD2	CASRSSGGSVNEQFF	TGTGCCAGCAGGTCTAGCGGGGGGTCCGTCAATGAGCAGTTCTTC
few	TRBJ2-1	TRBV11-2	.	CASSSPVAQFF	TGTGCCAGCAGCTCCCCCGTAGCGCAGTTCTTC
.	TRBJ2-3	TRBV5-1	.	CASSSERVRTQYF	TGCGCCAGCAGCTCCGAGAGGGTCCGTACGCAGTATTTT
few	TRBJ1-1	TRBV20-1	TRBD1	CSAREQGMNTEAFF	TGCAGTGCTAGGGAACAGGGGATGAACACTGAAGCTTTCTTT
.	TRBJ2-5	TRBV10-3	.	CATVDDTYNEQYF	TGTGCCACCGTGGACGACACCTACAATGAGCAGTACTTC
few	TRBJ1-1	TRBV10-3	.	CAISEDREAFF	TGTGCCATCAGTGAGGACAGGGAAGCTTTCTTT
.	TRBJ1-1	TRBV27	TRBD1	CASRGDRGLRNTEAFF	TGTGCCAGCAGGGGGGACAGGGGGCTACGGAACACTGAAGCTTTCTTT
few	TRBJ1-2	TRBV7-2	TRBD1	CASSPSTGVGYGYTF	TGTGCCAGCAGCCCCTCGACAGGGGTTGGCTATGGCTACACCTTC
few	TRBJ2-1	TRBV11-3	.	CASSLGTSGSFAEQFF	TGTGCCAGCAGCTTAGGAACTAGTGGTTCGTTTGCTGAGCAGTTCTTC
.	TRBJ2-3	TRBV11-2	.	CASSLGGGPNTQYF	TGTGCCAGCAGCTTAGGTGGGGGCCCAAATACGCAGTATTTT
.	TRBJ2-5	TRBV7-2	TRBD2	CASSLVGTSSGETQYF	TGTGCCAGCAGCTTAGTAGGGACTAGCTCCGGAGAGACCCAGTACTTC
many	TRBJ2-1	TRBV20-1	TRBD2	CSARGLTLAGYNEQFF	TGCAGTGCTAGAGGCCTCACTTTAGCGGGGTACAATGAGCAGTTCTTC
.	TRBJ2-7	TRBV4-2	TRBD2	CASSQERRGDYNEQYF	TGTGCCAGCAGCCAAGAGCGGCGGGGGGACTACAATGAGCAGTACTTC
few	TRBJ2-7	TRBV6-1	.	CASSEMSLGYYEQYF	TGTGCCAGCAGTGAAATGAGTCTTGGGTACTACGAGCAGTACTTC
few	TRBJ2-7	TRBV7-2	TRBD2	CASSLAVPTSGEHYEQYF	TGTGCCAGCAGCTTAGCCGTTCCTACTAGCGGAGAACACTACGAGCAGTACTTC
few	TRBJ1-5	TRBV27	.	CASRRQSFSNQPQHF	TGTGCCAGCAGGAGACAGTCGTTTAGCAATCAGCCCCAGCATTTT
few	TRBJ2-4	TRBV4-2	.	CASSEDWGIQYF	TGTGCCAGCAGCGAAGACTGGGGCATTCAGTACTTC
few	TRBJ1-4	TRBV2	.	CADSVWSSNEKLFF	TGTGCAGACAGCGTGTGGTCCTCTAATGAAAAACTGTTTTTT
few	TRBJ2-1	TRBV20-1	.	CSARDGQGRHEQFF	TGCAGTGCTAGAGATGGGCAGGGTAGGCATGAGCAGTTCTTC
.	TRBJ2-1	TRBV3-1	.	CGSSQDPSGNRGNEQFF	TGTGGCAGCAGCCAAGATCCCAGCGGCAATAGGGGGAATGAGCAGTTCTTC
many	TRBJ1-5	TRBV20-1	.	CSARPGTNQPQHF	TGCAGTGCTAGACCCGGGACCAATCAGCCCCAGCATTTT
.	TRBJ2-3	TRBV21-1	.	CDSSKDEGTLYTDTQYF	TGTGACAGCAGCAAAGATGAGGGGACCCTATACACAGATACGCAGTATTTT
.	TRBJ2-3	TRBV21-1	.	CASSKGGERQGVSDTQYF	TGTGCCAGCAGCAAAGGCGGGGAAAGGCAGGGGGTTTCAGATACGCAGTATTTT
.	TRBJ2-1	TRBV12-3/TRBV12-4	TRBD2	CASSLSGLAVSYNEQFF	TGTGCCAGCAGTTTATCTGGACTAGCGGTCTCCTACAATGAGCAGTTCTTC
few	TRBJ2-7	TRBV20-1	TRBD1	CSADRGLLDYEQYF	TGCAGTGCAGACAGGGGGCTGTTAGACTACGAGCAGTACTTC